The 28 T cell receptor beta chains reported below all come from one sample, sequenced in a study of tumor-infiltrating lymphocytes in primary liver carcinoma. The input was approximately 0.45 ug total RNA; TCR beta cDNA was made from it with a constant-region primer. Three rounds of nested multiplex PCR with slightly modified ARM-PCR produced TCR beta libraries. TRBV1-TRBV30 forward primers paired with a C-beta reverse primer were used in the first two PCR rounds, which ran roughly 9 cycles each. TCRdb recomputed calls from the multiplex PCR reads with MiXCR, one row per CDR3 protein. The repertoire consists of some 120,000 distinct CDR3 sequences, with around two thirds occurring once and the leading ten covering about a tenth. For each extraction, RNA and DNA were obtained together from approximately 20-30 mg of unsorted bulk tissue. The material sequenced was liver tumor tissue from sampling region 1. Subset reported: tumor region T1, superior pole. These receptors all come from a woman aged 55-70 years with primary liver carcinoma and hepatitis B virus infection.

Turning to this clonotype: Being one base from a much bigger clone, this may be a read error. Without the conserved terminal phenylalanine or tryptophan, this CDR3 likely stems from a read error. The rearrangement joins TRBV6-1 to TRBJ2-2, with D uncertain. V lost 7 bases and J 4 bases, leaving 13 bases between the germline ends. This CDR3 is built from 14 residues. The V gene's germline CDR1 is MNHNS and CDR2 SASEGT. The CDR3 here is CASMTRSPTGELFS. DNA for the CDR3: TGTGCCAGCATGACCCGCTCACCCACCGGGGAGCTGTTTTCT.

The chain uses TRBV28 and TRBJ1-4, with D hard to call. Germline V gene lookup returns CDR1 MDHEN and CDR2 SYDVKM. V was shortened by 6 bases and J by 4 bases, with 18 bases between the two germline ends. This CDR3 is 16 amino acids long. CDR3 DNA sequence: TGTGCCAGCAGCCCTACCTTGAAGGGAGTTAATGAAAAACTGTTTTTT. This gives the protein CASSPTLKGVNEKLFF.

This clonotype was seen only a few times. This chain links TRBV30 with TRBJ1-2; a weak D match, TRBD1 (6 bases). Germline values: CDR1 GTSNPN, CDR2 SVGIG (reference sequence). The CDR3 runs 15 residues. The V and J ends lost 1 base and 2 bases respectively, with 14 bases between them. Here the CDR3 DNA reads TGTGCCTGGAGTGCCCAGACAGGTTCGAACTATGGCTACACCTTC. Its translation is CAWSAQTGSNYGYTF.

This clonotype showed up just a few times. One end of the junction is discordant with germline, which a read error may explain. The chain recombines TRBV29-1 with TRBJ1-2, with a weak D call TRBD1 (5 bases). The CDR3 is 13 amino acids. Germline V gene sequence: CDR1 SQVTM, CDR2 ANQGSEA. The chain's CDR3 is CSVDETANYGCTF. CDR3 DNA sequence: TGCAGCGTTGATGAGACAGCTAACTATGGCTGCACCTTC.

As regards this clonotype: The junction does not match germline at one end; this may be a read error. The rearrangement links TRBV11-2 to TRBJ2-7; 8 positions match TRBD2. This CDR3 has 17 amino acids. Germline V lookup: CDR1 SGHAT, CDR2 FQNNGV. CDR3 in DNA: TGTGCCATCAGCCCCGATTTCCCTCGGGAGGGCTCCTACGAGCAGTATTTC. This codes for CAISPDFPREGSYEQYF.

This clonotype appeared a few times. J is TRBJ1-1 and V is TRBV5-6; D is unresolved. V gave up 3 bases and J gave up 0 bases, with 6 bases separating them. CDR3 length: 13 residues. The germline V gene has CDR1 SGHDT and CDR2 YYEEEE. CDR3 amino acids: CASSSFMNTEAFF. Written as DNA, the CDR3 is TGTGCCAGCAGCTCCTTTATGAACACTGAAGCTTTCTTT. Full variable domain (remainder filled in from reference TRBV5-6 and TRBJ1-1): DAGVTQSPTHLIKTRGQQVTLRCSPKSGHDTVSWYQQALGQGPQFIFQYYEEEERQRGNFPDRFSGHQFPNYSSELNVNALLLGDSALYLCASSSFMNTEAFFGQGTRLTVV.

This clonotype appeared many times. The chain carries TRBV29-1 and TRBJ1-1; possibly TRBD1 for D (5 bases). The CDR3 contains 15 residues. Per the germline V gene, CDR1 is SQVTM and CDR2 is ANQGSEA. V gave up 4 bases and J gave up 6 bases, with 21 bases separating them. This CDR3 reads CSVGEFGRAISEAFF. CDR3 sequence (DNA): TGCAGCGTTGGCGAGTTCGGCAGGGCCATTTCTGAAGCTTTCTTT.

The chain combines TRBV28 with TRBJ1-4, with TRBD1 as a possible D gene (5 bases). Germline loops: CDR1 MDHEN, CDR2 SYDVKM. Trimming shortened V by 11 bases and J by 13 bases, and 23 bases separated the two germline ends. The CDR3 extends over 13 amino acids. In nucleotides, the CDR3 is TGTGCCGGCAAGAGGAGGGACGAGAGACGACTGTTTTTT. Translated, it gives CAGKRRDERRLFF.

Points on this clonotype: This may be a read error, as it is one base from a much larger clone. The conserved phenylalanine or tryptophan is not found at the CDR3 terminus, so this likely reflects a read error. This rearrangement joins TRBV7-8 to TRBJ2-1; D may be TRBD1 (5 bases). Germline-derived CDR1 and CDR2 are SGHVS and FQNEAQ. V was clipped by 5 bases and J by 0 bases, with 11 bases between them. The CDR3 spans 15 residues. CDR3 DNA: TGTGCCAGCAGCCCCGGACAAGGCTCCTACAATGAGCAGTTCTTA. Translating it yields CASSPGQGSYNEQFL.

Points on this clonotype: The junction shows a germline mismatch at one end, possibly a read error. This chain links TRBV4-1 with TRBJ2-3; 9 nucleotides match TRBD1. Germline V lookup: CDR1 MGHRA, CDR2 YSYEKL. This CDR3 spans 17 amino acids. The CDR3 sequence is CASSRDPYRGRADTQYF. CDR3 coding DNA: TGTGCCAGCAGCCGAGATCCCTACAGGGGGCGAGCGGATACGCAGTATTTT.

This clonotype occurred a few times. The rearrangement links TRBV28 to TRBJ1-2; 9 positions match TRBD1. This CDR3 has 18 amino acids. Germline assignment: CDR1 MDHEN and CDR2 SYDVKM. Trimming removed 6 bases from V and 2 bases from J; junction bases left unmatched: 16. The CDR3 DNA reads as TGTGCCAGCAGCTCTTTTGCGGACAGGGGATGGGGAAACTATGGCTACACCTTC. It translates to CASSSFADRGWGNYGYTF.

This clonotype has at least ten counts. The J gene is TRBJ1-4, the V gene TRBV10-3; D is uncertain. Germline V CDR1 and CDR2: ENHRY, SYGVKD. V gave up 2 bases and J gave up 1 base, with 5 bases separating them. CDR3 length: 14 amino acids. CDR3 amino acids: CAISERGTNEKLFF. The DNA for the CDR3 is TGTGCCATCAGTGAGCGGGGAACTAATGAAAAACTGTTTTTT.

The genes are TRBV7-8 and TRBJ2-1; 8 positions match TRBD2. Trimming removed 8 bases from V and 9 bases from J; junction bases left unmatched: 15. CDR1 SGHVS and CDR2 FQNEAQ come from the germline V gene. CDR3 size: 15 residues. The CDR3 spells CASGPRSGRTGEQFF. The CDR3 DNA is TGTGCCAGCGGCCCTCGGAGCGGGAGAACGGGTGAGCAGTTCTTC.

J is TRBJ2-1 and V is TRBV28; 9 positions match TRBD1. V shed 8 bases, J shed 4 bases, and the junction held 9 bases outside the gene matches. Looked up from germline, CDR1 is MDHEN and CDR2 is SYDVKM. CDR3 length: 15 residues. In DNA form, the CDR3 reads TGTGCCAGCGGACGTGGGACAGGGATTTACAATGAGCAGTTCTTC. Translation: CASGRGTGIYNEQFF.

This clonotype was seen ten or more times. This chain connects TRBV6-1 to TRBJ2-1; 7 positions match TRBD2. Germline values: CDR1 MNHNS, CDR2 SASEGT. CDR3 length: 16 residues. Germline trimming cut 7 bases from V and 7 bases from J; bases unmatched to any gene: 16. The CDR3 coding sequence is TGTGCCAGCACCTCCCCTGGGAGCGGGACGGGAAATGAGCAGTTCTTC. Translated: CASTSPGSGTGNEQFF.

In the case of this clonotype: A read error is possible here, since a much larger clone lies one base away. This sequence joins TRBV6-5 and TRBJ1-6; D is unclear. V was clipped by 6 bases and J by 9 bases, with 18 bases between them. Germline CDR1 reads MNHEY; CDR2 reads SVGAGI. The CDR3 has 15 residues. As DNA, the CDR3 is TGTGCCAGCAGGACTGGACGGAAGAATAGTTCACCCCTCCACTTT. It yields the protein CASRTGRKNSSPLHF.

The chain couples TRBV29-1 to TRBJ2-3; D may correspond to TRBD1 or TRBD2 (5 bases each). This CDR3 has 16 residues. Trimming removed 4 bases from V and 1 base from J, with 18 bases in between. CDR1 SQVTM and CDR2 ANQGSEA come from the germline V gene. The CDR3 loop reads CSVVVRGGMGTDTQYF. The DNA for the CDR3 is TGCAGCGTTGTCGTCCGGGGCGGAATGGGCACAGATACGCAGTATTTT.

This rearrangement joins TRBV5-4 to TRBJ2-5; D remains unclear. Germline V gene lookup returns CDR1 SGHNT and CDR2 YYREEE (reference sequence). The CDR3 has 16 amino acids. Trimming took off 5 bases at V and 0 bases at J, with 17 bases between the two ends. CDR3 loop: CASSLGPRPYQETQYF. The CDR3 nucleotides are TGTGCCAGCAGTTTAGGCCCCAGACCCTACCAAGAGACCCAGTACTTC.

Points on this clonotype: The conserved closing phenylalanine or tryptophan is absent in this CDR3, likely reflecting a read error. The gene calls are TRBV6-5 and TRBJ1-6; D remains unclear. This CDR3 comprises 16 residues. CDR1 and CDR2 from the germline V gene are MNHEY and SVGAGI. The CDR3 DNA follows: TGCGCCAGCAGTCTACAGAGGTTGGCCTATAATTCACCCCTCCACCTT. This codes for CASSLQRLAYNSPLHL.

To note about this clonotype: Germline and junction disagree at one end, which may indicate a read error. The V call is TRBV14, the J call TRBJ2-4; D is ambiguous. Germline loops: CDR1 SGHDN, CDR2 FVKESK. The CDR3 consists of 14 residues. In DNA form, the CDR3 reads TGTGCCAGCAGCCAAGGGGGTAACAAAGACATTCAGTACTTC. It specifies CASSQGGNKDIQYF.

Comment on this clonotype: The junction departs from germline at one end; a sequencing error may be responsible. The DNA of the CDR3 is TGTGCCAGCAGCTTGCGGGGGAGCACAGATACGCAGTGTTTT. Translation gives CASSLRGSTDTQCF. The gene calls are TRBV11-3 and TRBJ2-3; TRBD2 agrees at 7 bases. Germline CDR1 SGHNT, CDR2 YENEEA. This CDR3 spans 14 amino acids.

This clonotype was recorded many times. The J gene is TRBJ2-3, the V gene TRBV6-1; tentative D call: TRBD2 (6 bases). Germline V gene sequence: CDR1 MNHNS, CDR2 SASEGT. This CDR3 spans 18 amino acids. Between the trimmed V and J ends, which lost 7 bases and 2 bases, there was a span of 25 bases. This CDR3 reads CASIPLSVQRVLTDTQYF. The CDR3 DNA is TGTGCCAGCATTCCGCTATCCGTTCAGCGGGTTCTCACAGATACGCAGTATTTT.

Turning to this clonotype: This may be a read error: a much more frequent sequence differs by one nucleotide. The V and J genes are TRBV29-1 and TRBJ1-2, with D possibly TRBD1 on 5 matching bases. The CDR3 extends over 14 amino acids. Per the germline V gene, CDR1 is SQVTM and CDR2 is ANQGSEA. In DNA form, the CDR3 reads TGCAGCGTTTTTACAGGCGGTCCTTTACGAGGCTACGCCTTC. Translation gives CSVFTGGPLRGYAF.

This clonotype has ten or more counts. The chain combines TRBV29-1 with TRBJ2-5, with TRBD2 as a possible D gene (6 bases). Germline V gives CDR1 SQVTM, CDR2 ANQGSEA. CDR3 length: 14 amino acids. V was trimmed by 5 bases and J by 7 bases, leaving 20 bases between them. This CDR3 reads CSVTPGLGMATQYF. The CDR3 nucleotides are TGCAGCGTTACGCCGGGACTCGGCATGGCGACCCAGTACTTC.

For this clonotype: Being one base from a much bigger clone, this may be a read error. The V call is TRBV6-6, the J call TRBJ1-1; tentative D call: TRBD1 (5 bases). Germline CDR1 MNHNY, CDR2 SVGAGI (reference sequence). Trimming removed 2 bases at V and 8 bases at J, with 9 bases between. This CDR3 region has 12 residues. The CDR3 protein is CASSYGAGEAFF. The CDR3 nucleotides are TGTGCCAGCAGTTACGGGGCAGGAGAAGCTTTCTTT.

Concerning this clonotype itself: The junction differs from germline at one of its ends, possibly a read error. The genes are TRBV11-3 and TRBJ2-1, with 14 positions matching TRBD2. The CDR3 totals 16 residues. Germline V gene data show CDR1 as SGHNT and CDR2 as YENEEA. The CDR3 coding sequence is TGTGCCAGCAACCCAACCGGGACTAGCGGGAGTAATGGGCAGTTCTTC. It translates to CASNPTGTSGSNGQFF.

With regard to this clonotype: This may be a read error, as it is one base from a much larger clone. The J gene is TRBJ2-3, the V gene TRBV10-3; D ambiguous. The CDR3 runs 12 residues. Trimming stripped 10 bases from V and 2 bases from J, with 10 bases between. Germline CDR1 and CDR2: ENHRY and SYGVKD. CDR3 DNA sequence: TGTGCCACCCTGGAGCCCACAGATACGCAGTATTTT. Its protein is CATLEPTDTQYF.

Note on this clonotype: A much larger clone differs from this one at a single base, so this may be a read error. V is TRBV6-1 and J is TRBJ2-4; a possible D gene is TRBD2 (5 bases). The V gene's germline CDR1 is MNHNS and CDR2 SASEGT. The V end lost 10 bases, the J end lost 3 bases, and 22 bases lay between the germline ends. CDR3 length: 16 residues. The CDR3 DNA reads TGTGCCATACCCCGGAGCGACCAACTAGGCAAAAACATTCAGTACTTC. Residues: CAIPRSDQLGKNIQYF.